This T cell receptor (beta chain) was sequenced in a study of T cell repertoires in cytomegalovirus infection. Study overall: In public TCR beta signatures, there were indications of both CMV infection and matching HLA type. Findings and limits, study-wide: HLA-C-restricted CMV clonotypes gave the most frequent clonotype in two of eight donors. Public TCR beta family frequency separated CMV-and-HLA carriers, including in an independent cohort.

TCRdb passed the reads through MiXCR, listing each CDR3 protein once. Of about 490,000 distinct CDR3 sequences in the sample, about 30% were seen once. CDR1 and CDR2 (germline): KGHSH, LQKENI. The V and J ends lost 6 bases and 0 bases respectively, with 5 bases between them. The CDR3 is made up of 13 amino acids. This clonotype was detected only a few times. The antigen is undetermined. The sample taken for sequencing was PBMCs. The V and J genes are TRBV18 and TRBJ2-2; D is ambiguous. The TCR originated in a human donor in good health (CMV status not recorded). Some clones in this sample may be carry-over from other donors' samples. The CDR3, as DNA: TGTGCCAGCTCGGCGACGAACACCGGGGAGCTGTTTTTT. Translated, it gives CASSATNTGELFF.